This section outlines one TCR beta chain sequence together with its context. Its target is not known. The record originates from a study of shared clonotypes between healthy human individuals. The study's findings and limits: Non-shared clonotypes were found to have lower generation probabilities than the clonotypes that were shared by all four of the sorted-subset donors.

The table came from immunoSEQ multiplex PCR; TCRdb's copy has only in-frame clones and leaves some out. The sample holds 550,000 to 850,000 clones; 74% are singletons and the top ten take under 2%. The germline V gene has CDR1 SGHRS and CDR2 YFSETQ. Trimming took 0 bases from V and 9 from J, leaving 16 bases between them. The CDR3 is made up of 15 amino acids. The TCR sequence derives from a woman aged 25 to 39 in good health. The sequencing input was memory CD4+ T cells sorted from blood. Subset described: CD45RA-negative fraction. The rearrangement uses TRBV5-1 and TRBJ2-4; possible D gene TRBD1, 6 bases. CDR3 sequence: CASSLADRDMSIQYF. The CDR3 region has the DNA TGCGCCAGCAGCTTGGCCGACCGGGACATGTCCATTCAGTACTTC.